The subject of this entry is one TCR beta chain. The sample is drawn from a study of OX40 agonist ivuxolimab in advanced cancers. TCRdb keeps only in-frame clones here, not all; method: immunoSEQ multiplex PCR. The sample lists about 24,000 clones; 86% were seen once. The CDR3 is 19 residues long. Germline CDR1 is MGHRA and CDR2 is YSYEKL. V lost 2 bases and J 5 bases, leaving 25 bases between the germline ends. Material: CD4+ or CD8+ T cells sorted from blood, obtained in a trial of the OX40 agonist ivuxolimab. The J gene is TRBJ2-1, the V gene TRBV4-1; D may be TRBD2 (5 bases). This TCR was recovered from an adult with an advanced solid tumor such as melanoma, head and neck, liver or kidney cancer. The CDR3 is CASSQTTPGILARDNEQFF. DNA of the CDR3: TGCGCCAGCAGCCAAACCACTCCCGGGATTTTGGCACGGGACAATGAGCAGTTCTTC.